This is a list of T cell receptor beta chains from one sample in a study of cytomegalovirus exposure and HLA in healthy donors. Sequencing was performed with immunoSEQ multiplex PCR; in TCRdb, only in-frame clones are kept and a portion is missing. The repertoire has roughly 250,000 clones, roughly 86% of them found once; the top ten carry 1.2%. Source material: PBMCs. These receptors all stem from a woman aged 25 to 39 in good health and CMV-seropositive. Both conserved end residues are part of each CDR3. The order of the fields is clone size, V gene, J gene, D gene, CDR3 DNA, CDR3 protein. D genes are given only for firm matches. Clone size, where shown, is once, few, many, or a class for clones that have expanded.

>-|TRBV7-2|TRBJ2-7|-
TGTGCCAGCACCAAAGGGCGGGGTTTTGGCTACGAGCAGTACTTC
CASTKGRGFGYEQYF
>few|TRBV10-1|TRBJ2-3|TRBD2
TGCGCCAGCAGTGAGGTATTAGCGGGAGGTTCAGATACGCAGTATTTT
CASSEVLAGGSDTQYF
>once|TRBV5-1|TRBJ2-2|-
TGCGCCAGCAGCTTGGCCCCCTCGGGGGAGCTGTTTTTT
CASSLAPSGELFF
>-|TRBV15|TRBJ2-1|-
TGTGCCACCAGCAGAGTTGAGGGCAATGAGCAGTTCTTC
CATSRVEGNEQFF
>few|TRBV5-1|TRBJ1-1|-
TGCGCCAGCAGCTTAGACAGTTTGAACACTGAAGCTTTCTTT
CASSLDSLNTEAFF
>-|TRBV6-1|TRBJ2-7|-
TGTGCCAGCAGTACGACAGTTTACGAGCAGTACTTC
CASSTTVYEQYF
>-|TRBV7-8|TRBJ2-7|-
TGTGCCAGCAGCTCCTGGGCCAGGGACTACGAGCAGTACTTC
CASSSWARDYEQYF
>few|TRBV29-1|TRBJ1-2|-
TGCAGCGTTTCCGCGGGGGAAGGCTATGGCTACACCTTC
CSVSAGEGYGYTF
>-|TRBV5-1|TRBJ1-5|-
TGCGCCAGCAACCCCGAGCGTGGCAATCAGCCCCAGCATTTT
CASNPERGNQPQHF
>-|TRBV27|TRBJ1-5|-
TGTGCCAGCAGAGACGGGATCCATAGCAATCAGCCCCAGCATTTT
CASRDGIHSNQPQHF
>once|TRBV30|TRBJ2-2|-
TGTGCCTGGAGTCCAAACACCGGGGAGCTGTTTTTT
CAWSPNTGELFF
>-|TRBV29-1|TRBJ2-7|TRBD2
TGCAGCGTTGCCGGCGGGAGCTACGAGCAGTACTTC
CSVAGGSYEQYF
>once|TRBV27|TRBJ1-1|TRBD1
TGTGCCAGCAGAAAAACAGGGGATATGACTGAAGCTTTCTTT
CASRKTGDMTEAFF
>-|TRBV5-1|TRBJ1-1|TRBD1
TGCGCCAGCAGCTTGGACGTAGGGACAGGGGACACTGAAGCTTTCTTT
CASSLDVGTGDTEAFF
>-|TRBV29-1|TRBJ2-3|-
TGCAGCGTTCCCTTCTGGCACAGTGACCCAGATACGCAGTATTTT
CSVPFWHSDPDTQYF
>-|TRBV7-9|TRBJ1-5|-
TGTGCCAGCAGCCAGGGGTCGGGACGGTGGTTTGATCAGCCCCAGCATTTT
CASSQGSGRWFDQPQHF
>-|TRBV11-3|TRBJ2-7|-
TGTGCCAGCAGTCGCGGGATTTCGGGCGAGCAGTACTTC
CASSRGISGEQYF
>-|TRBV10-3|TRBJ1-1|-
TGTGCCATCAGCATACAGGGATATGACACTGAAGCTTTCTTT
CAISIQGYDTEAFF
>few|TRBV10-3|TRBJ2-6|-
TGTGCCATCAGTTATGACATACCTGGGGCCAACGTCCTGACTTTC
CAISYDIPGANVLTF
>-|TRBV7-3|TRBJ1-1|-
TGTGCCAGCAGCTTAAATCCGGTCATGAACACTGAAGCTTTCTTT
CASSLNPVMNTEAFF
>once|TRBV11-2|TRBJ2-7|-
TGTGCCAGCAGCCAGTCTTACGAGCAGTACTTC
CASSQSYEQYF
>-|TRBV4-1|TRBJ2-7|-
TGCGCCAGCAGCCAAGGAGGGGACACGCGCTACGAGCAGTACTTC
CASSQGGDTRYEQYF
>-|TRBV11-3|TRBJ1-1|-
TGTGCCAGCAGCTTAGAACAGGGAACTGAAGCTTTCTTT
CASSLEQGTEAFF
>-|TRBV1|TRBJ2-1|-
TGCACCAGCAGCGTTAGACTAGCGGGATCCCTTTGGGCTTACAATGAGCAGTTCTTC
CTSSVRLAGSLWAYNEQFF
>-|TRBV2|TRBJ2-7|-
TGTGCCAGCAGTTGGGGGGTGGAAAACGAGCAGTACTTC
CASSWGVENEQYF
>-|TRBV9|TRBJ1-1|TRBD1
TGTGCCAGCAGCGCTCTCTACGGGGGACAGGTGAACACTGAAGCTTTCTTT
CASSALYGGQVNTEAFF
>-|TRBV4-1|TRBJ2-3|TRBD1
TGCGCCAGCAGACCGGGACAGGCCTTCACAGATACGCAGTATTTT
CASRPGQAFTDTQYF